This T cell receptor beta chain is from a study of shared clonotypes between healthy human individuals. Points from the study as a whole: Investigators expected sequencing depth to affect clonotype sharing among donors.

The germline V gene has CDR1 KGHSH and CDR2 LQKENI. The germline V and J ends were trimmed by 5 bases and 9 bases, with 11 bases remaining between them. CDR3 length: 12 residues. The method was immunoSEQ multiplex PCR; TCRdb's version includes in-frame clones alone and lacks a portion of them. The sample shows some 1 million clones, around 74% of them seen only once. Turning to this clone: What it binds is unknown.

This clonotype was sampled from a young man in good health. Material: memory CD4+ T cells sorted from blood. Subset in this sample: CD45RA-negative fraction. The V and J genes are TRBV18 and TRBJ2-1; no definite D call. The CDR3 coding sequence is TGTGCCAGCTCATATAGCCTCACTGAGCAGTTCTTC. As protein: CASSYSLTEQFF.